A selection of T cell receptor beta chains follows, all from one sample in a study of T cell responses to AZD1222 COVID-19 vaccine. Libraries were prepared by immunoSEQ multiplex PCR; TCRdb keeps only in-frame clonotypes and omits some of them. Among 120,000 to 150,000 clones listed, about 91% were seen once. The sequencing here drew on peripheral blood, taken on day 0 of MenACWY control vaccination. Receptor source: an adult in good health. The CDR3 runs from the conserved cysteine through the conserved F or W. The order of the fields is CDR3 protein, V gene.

CDR3 protein: CASSLCGPVNTEAFF; V gene: TRBV5-1
CDR3 protein: CSASTGATNEKLFF; V gene: TRBV20-1
CDR3 protein: CASSLASGSSYEQYF; V gene: TRBV28
CDR3 protein: CASSQDKFGRGTANYSPLHF; V gene: TRBV4-3
CDR3 protein: CASSSMGAGHYNEQFF; V gene: TRBV28
CDR3 protein: CASSVFWASTDTQYF; V gene: TRBV9
CDR3 protein: CASSPGPRTPLHF; V gene: TRBV6-4
CDR3 protein: CASSIGADYGYTF; V gene: TRBV19
CDR3 protein: CASSLAGNRFGGAYSPLHF; V gene: TRBV7-2
CDR3 protein: CASSRGMTNTEAFF; V gene: TRBV13
CDR3 protein: CASGTGGQETQYF; V gene: TRBV6-5
CDR3 protein: CATGQFYNEQFF; V gene: TRBV6-6
CDR3 protein: CASSPKARGYYNEQFF; V gene: TRBV6-6
CDR3 protein: CASSSKMNTEAFF; V gene: TRBV6-5
CDR3 protein: CASSAGFSYGYTF; V gene: TRBV7-9
CDR3 protein: CASSDRDREAMSAKNIQYF; V gene: TRBV6-1
CDR3 protein: CASSSADYQETQYF; V gene: TRBV6-2/TRBV6-3
CDR3 protein: CASSQDSGVGTGELFF; V gene: TRBV4-1
CDR3 protein: CASSLGQTHGYTF; V gene: TRBV27
CDR3 protein: CASSHRTSQSVGELFF; V gene: TRBV3-1/TRBV3-2
CDR3 protein: CASSFAGGSNYEQYF; V gene: TRBV7-2
CDR3 protein: CASRIRDSSYEKLFF; V gene: TRBV6-5